This T cell receptor (beta chain) is from a study of molecular identifiers for immune sequencing clone quantification (dated by TCRdb to the late 2010s). Regarding the study in general: For a replicate experiment, RNA from roughly 21,000 or 96,000 naive CD8 T cells was divided into five aliquots, of which four were sequenced. This methods study benchmarked molecular-identifier clustering-based TCR repertoire sequencing (MIDCIRS) and TCR RNA copy counting, using CD8 T cells to do so. Paper-wide results and their limitations: Identical TCR molecules sharing a barcode could cause highly expanded clone sizes to be underestimated. The naive libraries included spiked-in Jurkat TCR RNA (10 copies' worth), and this Jurkat TCR RNA is not part of the donor repertoire. In CMV-specific effector cells, over 98% of molecules were held by clones above 20 RNA copies, whereas under 1% of molecules were held by such clones in naive cells. When barcode sub-clustering was omitted, TCR diversity was inflated by chimeric consensus sequences, with chimeras reaching as high as 47%. Spiked-in Jurkat TCR RNA equal to a single cell's worth was reported to be detectable even within one million naive CD8 T cells. Modeling gave about 3.3 recovered TCR RNA copies per cell versus 8 to 10 by digital PCR, implying about 30% capture efficiency.

Libraries of naive CD8 T cells were generated from roughly 21,000 to 960,000 sorted cells, with 10%, 30% or 50% of the purified RNA used. Naive CD8 T cells, defined as CD8+CD4-CCR7+CD45RA+, were FACS-sorted into RLT Plus buffer on a BD FACSAria II. Under 11 TCR copies' worth of Jurkat RNA were spiked into roughly 19,000-1,000,000 naive CD8 T cell samples to test detection sensitivity. Enrichment of CD8 T cells was performed with RosetteSep CD8+ T Cell Enrichment Cocktail and Ficoll-Paque, after which ACK red cell lysis was carried out. Receptor amplification or capture employed PCR. Data came from a NextSeq 500. Bulk TCR libraries were prepared as previously described, using TCR primers listed in Table S5. The Qiagen AllPrep DNA/RNA kit was used to purify total RNA. Before analysis, reads from multiple sequencing runs of the same library were pooled. On the authors' methods: Reads were retained only if an exact TCR constant sequence was present, and the retained reads were trimmed to 150 nt and grouped according to their 12-nt molecular barcodes. Reads inside each barcode group were sub-clustered using a 15% Levenshtein threshold, and a quality-weighted consensus sequence was constructed for each RNA molecule. Non-functional sequences were excluded, and lower-count sequences lying one edit away from another sequence were also excluded. Based on a fit of two negative binomial distributions, barcode sub-clusters having less than 20% of the maximum read count were discarded. Through fastp at Q25 and MiXCR, TCRdb rebuilt clones from the public reads, retaining in-frame beta chains. For every CDR3 protein sequence, its rows merge into one entry that carries the most common genes and DNA. These V and J calls are TCRdb output, not the study's own analysis. This sample is represented by under 800,000 distinct CDR3 sequences; about 25% of them were singletons. The biggest ten clones account for 0.7% to 0.95% of the sample.

This clonotype was detected many times. Its cognate antigen has yet to be identified. No much larger clonotype is one base removed from it; base qualities were not supplied. CDR1 and CDR2 are drawn from the germline V gene: SGHTA, FQGNSA. Including cysteine and phenylalanine, the CDR3 has 12 amino acids. Only CDR3 DNA remains: 36 bases, in frame from the first base. Trimming at the junction amounts to 1 base on V and 7 bases on J, and the germline ends lie 5 bases apart. The TCR originated in a human donor in good health. Some libraries in this study had Jurkat cell RNA spiked in. Sequenced input: naive CD8+ T cells from blood, with Jurkat cell RNA spiked in. The cell subset or site label, as the study defines it: FACS-sorted CD8+CD4-CCR7+CD45RA+ naive T cells. Recombination joined TRBV7-2 with TRBJ2-1; no confident D gene assignment can be made. The nucleotide sequence is given as TGTGCCAGCAGCTTAGACAGAAATGAGCAGTTCTTC. The translation is CASSLDRNEQFF. Where the CDR3 stops, the reference TRBV7-2 and TRBJ2-1 genes take over; the full variable domain is GAGVSQSPSNKVTEKGKDVELRCDPISGHTALYWYRQSLGQGLEFLIYFQGNSAPDKSGLPSDRFSAERTGGSVSTLTIQRTQQEDSAVYLCASSLDRNEQFFGPGTRLTVL.